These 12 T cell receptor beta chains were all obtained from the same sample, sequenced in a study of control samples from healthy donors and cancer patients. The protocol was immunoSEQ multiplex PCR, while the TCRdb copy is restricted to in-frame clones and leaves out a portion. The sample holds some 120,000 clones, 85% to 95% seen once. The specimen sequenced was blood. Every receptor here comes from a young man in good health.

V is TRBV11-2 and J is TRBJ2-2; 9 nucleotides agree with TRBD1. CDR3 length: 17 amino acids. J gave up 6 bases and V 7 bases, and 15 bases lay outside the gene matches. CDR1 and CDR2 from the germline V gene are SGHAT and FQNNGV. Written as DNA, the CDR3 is TGTGCCAGCACCCCACCGCCAGGACAGGGGCGGCCCGGGGAGCTGTTTTTT. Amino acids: CASTPPPGQGRPGELFF.

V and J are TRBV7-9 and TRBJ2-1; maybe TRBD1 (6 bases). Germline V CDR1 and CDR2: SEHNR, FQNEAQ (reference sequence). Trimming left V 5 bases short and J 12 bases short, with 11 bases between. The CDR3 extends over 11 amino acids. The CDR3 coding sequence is TGTGCCAGCAGCCCAGGGGAGCGGCAGTTCTTC. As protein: CASSPGERQFF.

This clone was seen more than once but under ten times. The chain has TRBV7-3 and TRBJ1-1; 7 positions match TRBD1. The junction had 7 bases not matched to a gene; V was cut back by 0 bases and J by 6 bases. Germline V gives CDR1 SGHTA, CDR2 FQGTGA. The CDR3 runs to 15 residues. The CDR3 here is CASSLTNQGVSEAFF. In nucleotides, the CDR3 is TGTGCCAGCAGCTTAACGAACCAGGGGGTCTCTGAAGCTTTCTTT.

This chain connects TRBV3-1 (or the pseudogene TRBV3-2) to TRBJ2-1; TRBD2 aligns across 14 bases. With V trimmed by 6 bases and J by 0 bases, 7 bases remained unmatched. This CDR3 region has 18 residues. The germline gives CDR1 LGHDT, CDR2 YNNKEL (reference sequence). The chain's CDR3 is CASRSGTSGGASYNEQFF. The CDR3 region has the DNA TGTGCCAGCAGGTCCGGGACTAGCGGGGGCGCCTCCTACAATGAGCAGTTCTTC.

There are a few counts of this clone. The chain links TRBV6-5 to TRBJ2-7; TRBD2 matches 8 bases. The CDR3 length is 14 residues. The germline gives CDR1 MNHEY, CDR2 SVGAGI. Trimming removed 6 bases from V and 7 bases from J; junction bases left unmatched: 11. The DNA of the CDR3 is TGTGCCAGCAGCCGAGGGACCGGGAGGGGAGAGCAGTACTTC. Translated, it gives CASSRGTGRGEQYF.

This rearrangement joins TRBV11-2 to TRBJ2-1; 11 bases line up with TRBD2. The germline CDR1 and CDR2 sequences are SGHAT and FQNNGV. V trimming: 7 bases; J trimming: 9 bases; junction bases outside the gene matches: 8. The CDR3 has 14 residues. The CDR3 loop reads CASTSTSGDTEQFF. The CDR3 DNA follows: TGTGCCAGCACCTCGACTAGCGGGGATACTGAGCAGTTCTTC. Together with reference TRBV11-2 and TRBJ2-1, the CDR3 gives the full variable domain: EAGVAQSPRYKIIEKRQSVAFWCNPISGHATLYWYQQILGQGPKLLIQFQNNGVVDDSQLPKDRFSAERLKGVDSTLKIQPAKLEDSAVYLCASTSTSGDTEQFFGPGTRLTVL.

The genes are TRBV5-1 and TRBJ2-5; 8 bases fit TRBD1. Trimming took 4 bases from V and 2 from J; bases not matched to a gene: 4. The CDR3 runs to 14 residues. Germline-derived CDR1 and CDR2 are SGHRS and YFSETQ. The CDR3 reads CASSPDREQETQYF. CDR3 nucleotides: TGCGCCAGCAGCCCGGACAGGGAGCAAGAGACCCAGTACTTC.

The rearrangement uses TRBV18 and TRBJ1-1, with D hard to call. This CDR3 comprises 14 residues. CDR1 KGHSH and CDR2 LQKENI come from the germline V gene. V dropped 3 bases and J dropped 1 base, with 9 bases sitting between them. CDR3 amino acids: CASSPGRGNTEAFF. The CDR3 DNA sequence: TGTGCCAGCTCACCCGGGCGAGGGAACACTGAAGCTTTCTTT.

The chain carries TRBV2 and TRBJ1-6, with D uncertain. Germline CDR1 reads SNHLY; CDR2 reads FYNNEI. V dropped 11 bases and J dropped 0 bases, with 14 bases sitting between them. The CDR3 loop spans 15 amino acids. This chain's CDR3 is CAVTYTSSYNSPLHF. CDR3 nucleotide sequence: TGTGCCGTCACCTACACGAGCTCCTATAATTCACCCCTCCACTTT.

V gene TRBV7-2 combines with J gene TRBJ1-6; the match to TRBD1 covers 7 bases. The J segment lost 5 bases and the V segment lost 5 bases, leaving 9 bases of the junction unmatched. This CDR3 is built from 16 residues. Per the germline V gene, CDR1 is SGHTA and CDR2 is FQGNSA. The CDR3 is CASSQSTGYDNSPLHF. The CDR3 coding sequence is TGTGCCAGCAGCCAATCGACAGGGTACGATAATTCACCCCTCCACTTT.

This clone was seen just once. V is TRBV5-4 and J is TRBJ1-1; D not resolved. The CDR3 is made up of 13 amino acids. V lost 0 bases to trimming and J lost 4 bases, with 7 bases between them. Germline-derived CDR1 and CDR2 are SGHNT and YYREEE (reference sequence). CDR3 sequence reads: CASSLDVSTEAFF. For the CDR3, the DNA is TGTGCCAGCAGCTTGGATGTGAGCACTGAAGCTTTCTTT.

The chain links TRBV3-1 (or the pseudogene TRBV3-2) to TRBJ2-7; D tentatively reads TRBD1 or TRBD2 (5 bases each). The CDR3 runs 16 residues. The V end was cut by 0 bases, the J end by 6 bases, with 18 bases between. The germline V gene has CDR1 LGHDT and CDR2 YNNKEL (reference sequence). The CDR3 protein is CASSQDPRREKSEQYF. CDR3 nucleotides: TGTGCCAGCAGCCAAGATCCCCGCAGGGAGAAGAGCGAGCAGTACTTC.